These T cell receptor beta chains were read from a single sample in a study of blood T cell repertoires in COVID-19. Sequencing was performed with immunoSEQ multiplex PCR; in TCRdb, only in-frame clones are kept and a portion is missing. The table includes 50,000 to 80,000 clones, roughly 82% detected once. The sequencing sample was made of peripheral blood. The receptors shown here come from a human donor in a cohort sampled during active COVID-19. The CDR3 runs from the conserved cysteine through the conserved F or W. The D gene is left open where the match is weak. Clone size, where shown, is once, few, many, or a class for clones that have expanded.

CDR3 DNA,CDR3 protein,J gene,clone size,D gene,V gene
TGCGCCAGCAGCCAAGATAGCAGTGGTGGAAACACCATATATTTT,CASSQDSSGGNTIYF,TRBJ1-3,.,.,TRBV4-1
TGTGCCAGCAGCTTAAGTAGCGGGGGGGCCGGAGATACGCAGTATTTT,CASSLSSGGAGDTQYF,TRBJ2-3,.,TRBD2,TRBV7-9
TGTGCCAGAAGCTGTTTTAGCGGGGTACTCAATGAGCAGTTCTTC,CARSCFSGVLNEQFF,TRBJ2-1,.,TRBD2,TRBV5-3
TGTGCCAGCAGTGAACAGGGGGCCAAAAACATTCAGTACTTC,CASSEQGAKNIQYF,TRBJ2-4,few,.,TRBV2
TGTGCCAGCAGTTGGAGGGGGGGTCAAGAGACCCAGTACTTC,CASSWRGGQETQYF,TRBJ2-5,.,.,TRBV27
TGTGCCAGCAGCTCGTCTAGCGGGGGGGCCTTTGTGGAGACCCAGTACTTC,CASSSSSGGAFVETQYF,TRBJ2-5,.,TRBD2,TRBV7-2
TGTGCCAGTAGTGTCACTTCGACTAGCGGGGGGAACTACGAGCAGTACTTC,CASSVTSTSGGNYEQYF,TRBJ2-7,.,TRBD2,TRBV19
TGCGCCAGCAGCTTGGGACAGACGAACACCGGGGAGCTGTTTTTT,CASSLGQTNTGELFF,TRBJ2-2,.,.,TRBV5-1
TGTGCCAGCAGTGTGCGGGGGGGCAACCGCGAGCAGTACTTC,CASSVRGGNREQYF,TRBJ2-7,.,TRBD2,TRBV27
TGTGCCAGCAGTTACTCCAGAAACACTGAAGCTTTCTTT,CASSYSRNTEAFF,TRBJ1-1,.,.,TRBV6-5
TGTGCCAGCAGCTTAGGGACAGGGATCTATGGCTACACCTTC,CASSLGTGIYGYTF,TRBJ1-2,.,TRBD1,TRBV7-2
TGTGCCAGCAGTGACTCGAGTGACAGGGGGCGCGTTGAAAAACTGTTTTTT,CASSDSSDRGRVEKLFF,TRBJ1-4,few,TRBD1,TRBV6-4
TGTGCCAGCAGTTACTCGATGGGGTTACAGGGGGCGACCGAGCAGTACTTC,CASSYSMGLQGATEQYF,TRBJ2-7,.,TRBD1,TRBV6-2/TRBV6-3
TGTGCCAGCACAGAGGGACAGACGGCCATCTATGGCTACACCTTC,CASTEGQTAIYGYTF,TRBJ1-2,.,TRBD1,TRBV2
TGTGCCAGAAAGCGAGGGACAGATTTTACTAGAAATCAGCCCCAGCATTTT,CARKRGTDFTRNQPQHF,TRBJ1-5,.,TRBD1,TRBV7-8
TGTGCCAGCAGTGCACCCCTACTAGCGGGGGGGGAGACCCAGTACTTC,CASSAPLLAGGETQYF,TRBJ2-5,.,TRBD2,TRBV6-2/TRBV6-3
TGTGCCAGTAGCCCGACAGGGGATCGGGAGACCCAGTACTTC,CASSPTGDRETQYF,TRBJ2-5,.,TRBD1,TRBV19
TGCGCCAGCAGCCGAGCCGGGACTGGAACACATGAGCAGTTCTTC,CASSRAGTGTHEQFF,TRBJ2-1,.,.,TRBV4-3
TGTGCCAGCAGCTTAGCGGCGGGGACGGCGAACACTGAAGCTTTCTTT,CASSLAAGTANTEAFF,TRBJ1-1,.,.,TRBV7-8
TGTGCCAGCAGCGCTCCCCGGACTATCGGACTAGCGGGGGACCAAGAGACCCAGTACTTC,CASSAPRTIGLAGDQETQYF,TRBJ2-5,.,TRBD2,TRBV9
TGTGCCAGCAGTACGGGGGGCAGGAACTATGGCTACACCTTC,CASSTGGRNYGYTF,TRBJ1-2,many,.,TRBV7-9
TGTGCCAGTAGTATTCCCCCGGGGGGGCGCACCGGGGAGCTGTTTTTT,CASSIPPGGRTGELFF,TRBJ2-2,.,TRBD2,TRBV19
TGTGCCAGCAGTCGCGGACAGGGATACAATGAGCAGTTCTTC,CASSRGQGYNEQFF,TRBJ2-1,.,TRBD1,TRBV5-5
TGTGCCAGCAGCTTGAGCGGGGGGGCTTTAGAGACCCAGTACTTC,CASSLSGGALETQYF,TRBJ2-5,.,TRBD2,TRBV5-5
TGTGCCAGCAGGGGGACAGGGGGGCCTGAAGCTTTCTTT,CASRGTGGPEAFF,TRBJ1-1,few,TRBD1,TRBV6-5
TGTGCCATCAGCATACAGGGAGTTACCACTGAAGCTTTCTTT,CAISIQGVTTEAFF,TRBJ1-1,.,.,TRBV10-3
TGTGCCACCAGCAGGGACAGGAGTAATGAAAAACTGTTTTTT,CATSRDRSNEKLFF,TRBJ1-4,.,TRBD1,TRBV15
TGTGCCAGCAGCTACGGCCCGGGGTACAATGAGCAGTTCTTC,CASSYGPGYNEQFF,TRBJ2-1,once,.,TRBV3-1/TRBV3-2
TGTGCCAGTAGTATCATAACACAGGGGTGGTCTGGAAACACCATATATTTT,CASSIITQGWSGNTIYF,TRBJ1-3,.,TRBD1,TRBV19
TGTGCCAGCAGTTTTCAAGCCTCGGAGACCCAGTACTTC,CASSFQASETQYF,TRBJ2-5,.,.,TRBV28
TGTGCCAGCAGCTTACCAGGTCGCTCCTACGAGCAGTACTTC,CASSLPGRSYEQYF,TRBJ2-7,few,.,TRBV7-8
TGTGCCAGCAGCGTAGCGGCAGGGTACGAGACCCAGTACTTC,CASSVAAGYETQYF,TRBJ2-5,.,.,TRBV9
TGTGCCAGCAGCCCCTGGCGGGGGGGGCTTGGCTACACCTTC,CASSPWRGGLGYTF,TRBJ1-2,.,.,TRBV5-6
TGTGCCAGCAGTGGGAGCAACAGGGAATCCTATGGCTACACCTTC,CASSGSNRESYGYTF,TRBJ1-2,.,.,TRBV6-2/TRBV6-3
TGTGCCAGCAGCAAGGCGGGACTAGCGTGGGAGACCCAGTACTTC,CASSKAGLAWETQYF,TRBJ2-5,.,TRBD2,TRBV3-1/TRBV3-2
TGTGCCAGTAGTATTTTTAGAACCAACGTCCTGACTTTC,CASSIFRTNVLTF,TRBJ2-6,.,.,TRBV19
TGTGCCAGCAAAAGGACAGGCGACACCTACGAGCAGTACTTC,CASKRTGDTYEQYF,TRBJ2-7,few,TRBD1,TRBV6-5
TGCAGCGTTGTATACGGGGGGCCCACTGAAGCTTTCTTT,CSVVYGGPTEAFF,TRBJ1-1,once,.,TRBV29-1
TGTGCCAGCAGCCAAGAGGGGGGACTTGCAACTAATGAAAAACTGTTTTTT,CASSQEGGLATNEKLFF,TRBJ1-4,few,.,TRBV4-2
TGTGCCTGGAGCGGGGGGGGTATTAGCAATCAGCCCCAGCATTTT,CAWSGGGISNQPQHF,TRBJ1-5,.,.,TRBV30
TGCGCCAGCAGCTTGGTACAGGGGAGCTCCTACGAGCAGTACTTC,CASSLVQGSSYEQYF,TRBJ2-7,.,TRBD1,TRBV5-1
TGTGCCAGCAGCTTGGCGACTACGCGGAGCACAGATACGCAGTATTTT,CASSLATTRSTDTQYF,TRBJ2-3,.,.,TRBV5-4
TGTGCCAGCGGGCAAATAGGGGCCCAGCATTTT,CASGQIGAQHF,TRBJ1-5,.,.,TRBV28
TGTGCCAGCAGCAAAGTGAGGCCAGATTGCTCCTATAATTCACCCCTCCACTTT,CASSKVRPDCSYNSPLHF,TRBJ1-6,.,.,TRBV21-1
TGCGCCAGCAGCCAGCCCGGACAGGGAGTGACTGAAGCTTTCTTT,CASSQPGQGVTEAFF,TRBJ1-1,few,TRBD1,TRBV4-1